A single sample is the source of the 25 T cell receptor beta chains below, sequenced in a study of blood T cell repertoires in COVID-19. Some clones are missing from TCRdb's copy, which holds only in-frame ones; the method was immunoSEQ multiplex PCR. The sample consists of tens of thousands of clones, roughly 84% of them appearing once. Sample: peripheral blood. These receptors all come from a man between 45 and 60 years old with acute or convalescent COVID-19.

The chain joins TRBV2 to TRBJ2-7; 13 nucleotides match TRBD2. Per the germline V gene, CDR1 is SNHLY and CDR2 is FYNNEI. The CDR3 spans 15 residues. With 5 bases clipped from V and 2 bases from J, the junction kept 3 bases outside the gene matches. The CDR3 protein is CASSPGLAGPYEQYF. The DNA for the CDR3 is TGTGCCAGCAGTCCGGGACTAGCGGGACCCTACGAGCAGTACTTC. The full variable domain, rest sourced from reference TRBV2 and TRBJ2-7, is EPEVTQTPSHQVTQMGQEVILRCVPISNHLYFYWYRQILGQKVEFLVSFYNNEISEKSEIFDDQFSVERPDGSNFTLKIRSTKLEDSAMYFCASSPGLAGPYEQYFGPGTRLTVT.

This rearrangement joins TRBV4-2 to TRBJ2-7; 8 positions match TRBD2. Germline CDR1 and CDR2: LGHNA and YNFKEQ. V shed 3 bases and J 4 bases; nucleotides not matched to a gene: 14. The CDR3 length is 17 residues. The CDR3 nucleotides read TGTGCCAGCAGCCAGACCCCAGGGGATAGCGGGAATTACGAGCAGTACTTC. It is translated as CASSQTPGDSGNYEQYF.

The chain links TRBV2 to TRBJ1-2; D is uncertain. Trimming took 6 bases from V and 10 from J, leaving 12 bases between them. This CDR3 is built from 11 residues. The germline gives CDR1 SNHLY, CDR2 FYNNEI. In DNA form, the CDR3 reads TGTGCCAGCAGACTGCTAGAAGTCTACACCTTC. This codes for CASRLLEVYTF.

This clone has a handful of counts. V and J are TRBV7-2 and TRBJ1-4; 8 bases are shared with TRBD1. The CDR3 consists of 15 residues. Germline lookup yields CDR1 SGHTA and CDR2 FQGNSA. The trim removed 5 bases at V and 8 bases at J, leaving 10 bases unmatched. The CDR3 DNA reads TGTGCCAGCAGCCCTCAGACAGGGGTTGGGGAAAAACTGTTTTTT. It translates to CASSPQTGVGEKLFF.

CDR3 coding DNA: TGTGCCAGCTCACCCGGGACAGAAGGTTGGAGAAAAACTGTTTTTCTGGTTGGAGAAAAACTGTTTTTT. Encoded protein: CASSPGTEGWRKTVFLVGEKLFF. V gene TRBV18 combines with J gene TRBJ1-4, with 7 nucleotides matching TRBD1. V lost 3 bases to trimming and J lost 8 bases; unmatched junction nucleotides: 33. Per germline, CDR1 KGHSH and CDR2 LQKENI. There are 23 residues in the CDR3.

This clone has just a few counts. The CDR3 sequence is CASSYSGGNTEAFF. The CDR3 region has the DNA TGTGCCAGCAGTTACTCAGGGGGGAACACTGAAGCTTTCTTT. This sequence joins TRBV6-5 and TRBJ1-1, with D perhaps matching TRBD1 (6 bases). CDR1 and CDR2 (germline): MNHEY, SVGAGI. The V gene lost 0 bases and the J gene lost 1 base, with 6 bases spanning the gap. This CDR3 has 14 amino acids.

The rearrangement links TRBV19 to TRBJ2-7; 7 bases align to TRBD2. Germline assignment: CDR1 LNHDA and CDR2 SQIVND (reference sequence). J gave up 1 base and V 5 bases, and 2 bases lay outside the gene matches. CDR3 length: 13 residues. The CDR3 spells CASSAGVSYEQYF. CDR3 DNA sequence: TGTGCCAGTAGTGCGGGGGTTTCCTACGAGCAGTACTTC.

V usage is TRBV10-3 and J usage is TRBJ1-3; D unclear. V dropped 0 bases and J dropped 6 bases, with 9 bases sitting between them. CDR3 length: 14 residues. Germline V gene sequence: CDR1 ENHRY, CDR2 SYGVKD. The CDR3 bases are TGTGCCATCAGTGAGTCGAGTTCCTCAAACACCATATATTTT. It is translated as CAISESSSSNTIYF.

The rearrangement links TRBV10-2 to TRBJ2-1; 11 bases are a match to TRBD2. CDR3 length equals 19 residues. V gave up 6 bases and J gave up 2 bases; unmatched junction bases: 15. Germline CDR1 is WSHSY and CDR2 is SAAADI. CDR3 in amino acids: CASSSSPWTSGLPYNEQFF. The CDR3 DNA is TGCGCCAGCAGCTCTTCCCCTTGGACTAGCGGGTTACCCTACAATGAGCAGTTCTTC.

This chain joins TRBV6-1 and TRBJ1-4; D might be TRBD1 (5 bases). Germline assignment: CDR1 MNHNS and CDR2 SASEGT. V was clipped by 2 bases and J by 3 bases, with 13 bases between them. CDR3 length equals 16 residues. The CDR3, as DNA: TGTGCCAGCAGTGAAAGTCTTGGGGCGGCTAATGAAAAACTGTTTTTT. It translates to CASSESLGAANEKLFF.

The chain links TRBV7-9 to TRBJ1-5; D is uncertain. Germline CDR1 and CDR2: SEHNR and FQNEAQ (reference sequence). V lost 1 base and J lost 0, with 4 bases in between. There are 14 residues in the CDR3. In DNA form, the CDR3 reads TGTGCCAGCAGCTTAGACAGTAGCAATCAGCCCCAGCATTTT. Protein: CASSLDSSNQPQHF.

The chain joins TRBV6-2 or TRBV6-3 to TRBJ2-1; possibly TRBD1 for D (6 bases). The CDR3 loop spans 15 amino acids. Germline loops: CDR1 MNHEY, CDR2 SVGEGT. Trimming left V 6 bases short and J 4 bases short, with 16 bases between. CDR3 DNA: TGTGCCAGCAGCTCCCGACACAGGGCGTACAATGAGCAGTTCTTC. Its protein is CASSSRHRAYNEQFF.

V and J are TRBV28 and TRBJ2-3; TRBD1 is a possible D gene (5 bases). The germline V and J ends were trimmed by 8 bases and 6 bases, with 18 bases remaining between them. This CDR3 has 14 amino acids. CDR1 MDHEN and CDR2 SYDVKM come from the germline V gene. CDR3 coding DNA: TGTGCCAGCTTGACAGTTTCCCTGGGGGATACGCAGTATTTT. Encoded protein: CASLTVSLGDTQYF. The variable domain in full, completed from reference TRBV28 and TRBJ2-3, reads DVKVTQSSRYLVKRTGEKVFLECVQDMDHENMFWYRQDPGLGLRLIYFSYDVKMKEKGDIPEGYSVSREKKERFSLILESASTNQTSMYLCASLTVSLGDTQYFGPGTRLTVL.

This clone has a single count. The CDR3 here is CASSKGRLAGETGELFF. The DNA of the CDR3 is TGTGCCAGCAGCAAAGGACGACTAGCGGGAGAAACCGGGGAGCTGTTTTTT. This sequence joins TRBV21-1 and TRBJ2-2; the table's D call of TRBD2 was not tested on the DNA. TRBV21-1 is described as a pseudogene. The CDR3 consists of 17 residues.

Here the CDR3 DNA reads TGTGCCAGTACCCTGGGGCTCCCGGCGAAGAGGACCGGGGAGCTGTTTTTT. Protein sequence: CASTLGLPAKRTGELFF. V and J are TRBV19 and TRBJ2-2, with D perhaps matching TRBD1 (5 bases). CDR1 LNHDA and CDR2 SQIVND come from the germline V gene (reference sequence). V was shortened by 7 bases and J by 5 bases, with 23 bases between the two germline ends. This CDR3 contains 17 residues.

The chain is built from TRBV6-6 and TRBJ1-1; D possibly corresponds to TRBD1 (5 bases). The CDR3 is 15 residues long. Trimming took 6 bases from V and 5 from J, leaving 19 bases between them. The germline CDR1 and CDR2 sequences are MNHNY and SVGAGI (reference sequence). This CDR3 reads CASSRLSREGTEAFF. The CDR3 coding sequence is TGTGCCAGCAGCCGCCTAAGCAGGGAAGGGACTGAAGCTTTCTTT.

The chain combines TRBV19 with TRBJ2-5, with a possible D match to TRBD2 (5 bases). Trimming took off 5 bases at V and 4 bases at J, with 20 bases between the two ends. From germline, CDR1 is LNHDA and CDR2 SQIVND (reference sequence). The CDR3 has 16 residues. The CDR3 here is CASSSIIGFEGETQYF. The CDR3 DNA reads as TGTGCCAGTAGTTCCATAATAGGATTTGAGGGAGAGACCCAGTACTTC.

The chain uses TRBV5-1 and TRBJ1-1; D is undetermined. CDR1 is SGHRS and CDR2 is YFSETQ in the germline V gene. V was pared by 0 bases and J by 6 bases, with 9 bases between. This CDR3 has 13 amino acids. CDR3: CASSLGGVAEAFF. For the CDR3, the DNA is TGCGCCAGCAGCTTGGGGGGAGTCGCTGAAGCTTTCTTT.

The chain has TRBV25-1 and TRBJ1-6; the D gene is possibly TRBD1 (5 bases). CDR3 length: 18 amino acids. The V and J ends lost 3 bases and 0 bases respectively, with 15 bases between them. Germline CDR1 is MGHDK and CDR2 is SYGVNS. The CDR3 nucleotides are TGTGCCAGCAGTGAGACTGCAGGGATAGGCTCCTATAATTCACCCCTCCACTTT. Encoded protein: CASSETAGIGSYNSPLHF.

The chain's CDR3 is CSASGTGEDMSGNTIYF. CDR3 nucleotides: TGCAGCGCATCCGGGACAGGGGAAGATATGTCTGGAAACACCATATATTTT. The rearrangement uses TRBV29-1 and TRBJ1-3, with 10 bases fitting TRBD1. This CDR3 is built from 17 residues. Unmatched junction bases numbered 13, after V lost 7 bases and J lost 1 base. Germline V CDR1 and CDR2: SQVTM, ANQGSEA.

V gene TRBV2 combines with J gene TRBJ1-5, with TRBD1 as a possible D gene (5 bases). Trimming shortened V by 7 bases and J by 5 bases, and 12 bases separated the two germline ends. This CDR3 is built from 13 residues. In germline, CDR1 is SNHLY, CDR2 FYNNEI. The CDR3 loop reads CASTGSPYQPQHF. The CDR3 DNA reads TGTGCCAGCACAGGGTCCCCCTATCAGCCCCAGCATTTT.

CDR3 sequence (DNA): TGTGCCAGCACCCGGGACAGGTCCACAGATACGCAGTATTTT. Encoded protein: CASTRDRSTDTQYF. V usage is TRBV5-4 and J usage is TRBJ2-3; 8 bases agree with TRBD1. This CDR3 has 14 residues. With V trimmed by 6 bases and J by 2 bases, 5 bases remained unmatched. The germline V gene encodes CDR1 SGHNT and CDR2 YYREEE (reference sequence).

The chain links TRBV5-1 to TRBJ1-4; no definite D call. This CDR3 region has 15 residues. The ends were cut back, 4 bases at V and 5 bases at J, with 15 bases in the middle. CDR1 and CDR2 (germline): SGHRS, YFSETQ. The CDR3 is CASSRDTGDNEKLFF. CDR3 DNA sequence: TGCGCCAGCAGCCGGGATACGGGTGACAATGAAAAACTGTTTTTT.

This chain connects TRBV4-2 to TRBJ2-7, with D maybe TRBD1 (5 bases). The CDR3 totals 14 residues. Deletions cut 9 bases from V and 6 bases from J, with 21 bases between. Looked up from germline, CDR1 is LGHNA and CDR2 is YNFKEQ. The chain's CDR3 is CASQTGQGFGEQYF. The CDR3 bases are TGTGCCAGTCAGACTGGGCAGGGCTTCGGCGAGCAGTACTTC.

CDR3 amino acids: CASSQRRGLHTEAFF. CDR3 coding DNA: TGTGCCAGCTCCCAGCGGAGGGGACTTCACACTGAAGCTTTCTTT. J is TRBJ1-1 and V is TRBV6-5; possible D gene TRBD1, 5 bases. V shed 8 bases and J shed 3 bases, with 19 bases lying between them. Germline V gives CDR1 MNHEY, CDR2 SVGAGI. The CDR3 has 15 amino acids.